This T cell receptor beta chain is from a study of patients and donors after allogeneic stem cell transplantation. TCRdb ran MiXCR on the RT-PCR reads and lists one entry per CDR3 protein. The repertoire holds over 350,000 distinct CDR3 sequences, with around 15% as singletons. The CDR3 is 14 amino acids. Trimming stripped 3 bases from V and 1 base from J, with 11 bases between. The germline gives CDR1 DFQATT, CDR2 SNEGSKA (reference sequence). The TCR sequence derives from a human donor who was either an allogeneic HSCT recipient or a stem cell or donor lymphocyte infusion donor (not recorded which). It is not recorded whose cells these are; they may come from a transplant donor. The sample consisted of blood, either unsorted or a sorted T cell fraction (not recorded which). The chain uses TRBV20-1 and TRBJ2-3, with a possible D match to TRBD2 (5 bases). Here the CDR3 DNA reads TGCAGTGCTAGCGGCGGGTGGGGCACAGATACGCAGTATTTT. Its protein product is CSASGGWGTDTQYF.